The source of this T cell receptor beta chain is a study of Tregs in tolerant kidney transplant recipients. Turning to this clone: Antigen unknown.

Assay: immunoSEQ multiplex PCR; the TCRdb copy retains only in-frame clones and omits some. This sample has about 56,000 clones; around 83% occur once, and the top ten carry about 5%. Findings and limits, study-wide: Findings come from small patient numbers and require larger validation. Activated donor B cell expansion appeared to reveal the most relevant donor-specific TCRbeta repertoire. This study did not directly address biological reproducibility.

There are 15 residues in the CDR3. Trimming pared 2 bases from V and 8 bases from J, leaving 18 bases between. Germline V gene data show CDR1 as LNHNV and CDR2 as YYDKDF (reference sequence). CD4+CD25+CD127- Tregs, CD4+CD25- non-Tregs, CD4 and CD8 cells were sorted. The chain employs TRBV15 and TRBJ1-1, with D possibly being TRBD1 (6 bases). The sequence was collected from a human donor in good health. Sequenced: CD4+ T cells from blood. Here the CDR3 DNA reads TGTGCCACCAGCAGAAGCCGACAGGAAAGAATAGAAGCTTTCTTT. This encodes CATSRSRQERIEAFF.